The sequence of this T cell receptor (beta chain) was determined in a study of radiotherapy plus CTLA-4 blockade in lung cancer. Profiling relied on immunoSEQ multiplex PCR, and the TCRdb table lists in-frame clones only, not all of them. This repertoire shows about 68,000 clones, roughly 85% found once; its top ten account for roughly a tenth. This CDR3 is built from 14 residues. V was pared by 1 base and J by 5 bases, with 14 bases between. Germline V gives CDR1 GTSNPN, CDR2 SVGIG (reference sequence). The specimen was peripheral blood, collected from a patient treated with radiotherapy plus ipilimumab. The V call is TRBV30, the J call TRBJ1-2, with a possible D match to TRBD1 (6 bases). The receptor comes from a human donor with non-small cell lung cancer who had a complete response to radiotherapy plus ipilimumab. The DNA for the CDR3 is TGTGCCTGGAGTGAGGACAGAGGCTCTTATGGCTACACCTTC. The encoded protein is CAWSEDRGSYGYTF. The variable domain in full, completed from reference TRBV30 and TRBJ1-2, reads SQTIHQWPATLVQPVGSPLSLECTVEGTSNPNLYWYRQAAGRGLQLLFYSVGIGQISSEVPQNLSASRPQDRQFILSSKKLLLSDSGFYLCAWSEDRGSYGYTFGSGTRLTVV.